This TCR beta chain was found in a study of T cell repertoires in cytomegalovirus infection. This clonotype was detected many times. This CDR3 spans 11 amino acids. The ends were cut back, 6 bases at V and 8 bases at J, with 8 bases in the middle. CDR1 and CDR2 (germline): KGHSH, LQKENI. TCRdb recomputed calls from the reads with MiXCR, one row per CDR3 protein. Of about 260,000 distinct CDR3 sequences in the sample, roughly 13% were seen once. This clonotype originated in a human donor in good health (CMV status not recorded). Some clones in this sample may be carry-over from other donors' samples. Sequencing used PBMCs. The rearrangement links TRBV18 to TRBJ2-1; weak D call: TRBD1 (6 bases). The CDR3 protein is CASSEGDEQFF. CDR3 bases: TGTGCCAGCTCCGAGGGGGATGAGCAGTTCTTC.